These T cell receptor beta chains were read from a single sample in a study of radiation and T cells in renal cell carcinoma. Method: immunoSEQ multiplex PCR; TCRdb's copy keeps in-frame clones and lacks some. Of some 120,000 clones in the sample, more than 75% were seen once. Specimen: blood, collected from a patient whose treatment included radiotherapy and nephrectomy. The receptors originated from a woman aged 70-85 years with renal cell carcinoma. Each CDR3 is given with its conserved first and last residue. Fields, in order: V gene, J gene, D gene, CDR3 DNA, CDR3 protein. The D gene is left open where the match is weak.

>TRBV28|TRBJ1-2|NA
TGTGCCAGCAGCCCTACGGGACAACCCTATGGCTACACCTTC
CASSPTGQPYGYTF
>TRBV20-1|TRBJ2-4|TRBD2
TGCAGTGCAACTAGCGGAGGCGGGATGTACTTC
CSATSGGGMYF
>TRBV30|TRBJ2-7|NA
TGTGCCTGGGTTATGAACTCCTACGAGCAGTACTTC
CAWVMNSYEQYF
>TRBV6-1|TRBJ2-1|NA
TGTGCCAGCAGTGAAAACCGAACACCCAATGAGCAGTTCTTC
CASSENRTPNEQFF
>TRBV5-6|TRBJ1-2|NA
TGTGCCAGCAGCTACCGTGGGGATGGCTACACCTTC
CASSYRGDGYTF
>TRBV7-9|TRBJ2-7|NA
TGTGCCAGCAGCGAACAGGGTTACGAGCAGTACTTC
CASSEQGYEQYF
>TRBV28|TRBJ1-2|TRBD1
TGTGCCAGCAGCCTTATCAGTCCCGGGACAGGGCTCTATGGCTACACCTTC
CASSLISPGTGLYGYTF
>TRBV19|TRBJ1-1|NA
TGTGCCAGTAGTATAGATCAACCCACTGAAGCTTTCTTT
CASSIDQPTEAFF
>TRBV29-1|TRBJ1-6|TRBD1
TGCAGCGTTGGGGGGACAGGGGATTCACCCCTCCACTTT
CSVGGTGDSPLHF
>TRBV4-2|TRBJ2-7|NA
TGTGCCAGCAGCCAAGGGAGTAGCGACGAGCAGTACTTC
CASSQGSSDEQYF
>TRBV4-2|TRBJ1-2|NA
TGTGCCAGCAGCCACCGGCCGCCCGGTATCGACTATGGCTACACCTTC
CASSHRPPGIDYGYTF
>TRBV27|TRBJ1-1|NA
TGTGCCAGCAGTTTCTTAGAGAGGAGGTGGACTGAAGCTTTCTTT
CASSFLERRWTEAFF
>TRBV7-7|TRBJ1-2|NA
TGTGCTAGCAGCTTTTTCCCCGACAGACGGAAGGAATGCTACACCTTC
CASSFFPDRRKECYTF